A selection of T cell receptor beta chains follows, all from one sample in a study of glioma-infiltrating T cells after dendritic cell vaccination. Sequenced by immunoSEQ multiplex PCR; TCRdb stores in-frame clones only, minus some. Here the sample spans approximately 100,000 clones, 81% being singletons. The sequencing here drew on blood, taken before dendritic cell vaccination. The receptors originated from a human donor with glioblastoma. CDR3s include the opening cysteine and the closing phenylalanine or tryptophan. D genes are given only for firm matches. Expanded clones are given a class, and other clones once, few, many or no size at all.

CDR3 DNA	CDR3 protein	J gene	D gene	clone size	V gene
TGTGCCAGCAGTAGGGGGTTCGGTACTGAAGCTTTCTTT	CASSRGFGTEAFF	TRBJ1-1	-	few	TRBV6-5
TGTGCCAGCAGCCACCGACAGGCCCCCGAAATCTATGGCTACACCTTC	CASSHRQAPEIYGYTF	TRBJ1-2	-	-	TRBV14
TGTGCCATCACTTCGGACAGGGGGGACCGAAACTATGGCTACACCTTC	CAITSDRGDRNYGYTF	TRBJ1-2	TRBD1	-	TRBV10-3
TGCGCCAGCAGTGAGTGGACAGGGGAGGGCAATCAGCCCCAGCATTTT	CASSEWTGEGNQPQHF	TRBJ1-5	TRBD1	-	TRBV10-2
TGTGCCAGCGGCCCAAAGTACAATGAGCAGTTCTTC	CASGPKYNEQFF	TRBJ2-1	-	-	TRBV9
TGTGCCATCAGTGAGCCGGGACAGAGAGCCGGGGAGCTGTTTTTT	CAISEPGQRAGELFF	TRBJ2-2	TRBD1	-	TRBV10-3
TGTGCCAGCAGCCGGGCGGGCTATGAAAAACTGTTTTTT	CASSRAGYEKLFF	TRBJ1-4	-	few	TRBV7-8
TGCGCCAGCAGCCAACCGACAGGGGCGATATCCTACGAGCAGTACTTC	CASSQPTGAISYEQYF	TRBJ2-7	TRBD1	-	TRBV5-1
TGTGCCACCACGAGGGGGTTCCCCACCTACGAGCAGTACTTC	CATTRGFPTYEQYF	TRBJ2-7	-	-	TRBV5-8
TGTGCTAGTGGTTTTTCGTCGCACAGGGTCGCTTTCTTT	CASGFSSHRVAFF	TRBJ1-1	-	few	TRBV12-5
TGTGCCAGCAGCTTAGTCCTCGGCGGGGGGGATAGGGGAGAGACCCAGTACTTC	CASSLVLGGGDRGETQYF	TRBJ2-5	TRBD2	-	TRBV7-2
TGTGCCAGCACCAGATTGACAGCGAGCTCCTATAATTCACCCCTCCACTTT	CASTRLTASSYNSPLHF	TRBJ1-6	-	-	TRBV27
TGCAGCGTTGATGTGCAGGGGCCTGAAGCTTTCTTT	CSVDVQGPEAFF	TRBJ1-1	-	-	TRBV29-1
TGTGCCATCACGGGGGGTGGTGAAGCTTTCTTT	CAITGGGEAFF	TRBJ1-1	-	-	TRBV10-3
TGTGCCAGCAGTCCTACCAATCAGCCCCAGCATTTT	CASSPTNQPQHF	TRBJ1-5	-	-	TRBV27
TGTGCCAGCTCATATGGGACAGGACAAGAGAGGGCCCAGTACTTC	CASSYGTGQERAQYF	TRBJ2-5	TRBD1	-	TRBV18
TGCGCCAGCAGCCTCGTGGCCACAGATACGCAGTATTTT	CASSLVATDTQYF	TRBJ2-3	-	-	TRBV5-1
TGTGCCAGCAGCTTGGTTCCACAGGAGGGCTACGAGCAGTACTTC	CASSLVPQEGYEQYF	TRBJ2-7	-	-	TRBV5-8
TGTGCCAGCAGATCTAGCGGGGGGGCGCGCGAGCAGTACTTC	CASRSSGGAREQYF	TRBJ2-7	TRBD2	-	TRBV6-1
TGTGCCAGCAGCTTATATGGTAGGAACACCGGGGAGCTGTTTTTT	CASSLYGRNTGELFF	TRBJ2-2	-	-	TRBV11-3
TGTGCCAGCAGCCGGCCCGGGACTAAGGACAATGAGCAGTTCTTC	CASSRPGTKDNEQFF	TRBJ2-1	TRBD2	-	TRBV5-4
TGTGCCACCAGCAGAGATTTGAGTCGCACTGAAGCTTTCTTT	CATSRDLSRTEAFF	TRBJ1-1	-	-	TRBV15
TGTGCCATCCAAACCTCAGGGATCTATGGCTACACCTTC	CAIQTSGIYGYTF	TRBJ1-2	-	few	TRBV6-1
TGCAGCGTCCTCGGACAGGGGACCACTGAAGCTTTCTTT	CSVLGQGTTEAFF	TRBJ1-1	TRBD1	-	TRBV29-1
TGCGCCAGCAGCTTGGACCAGGCGGAGACCCAGTACTTC	CASSLDQAETQYF	TRBJ2-5	-	few	TRBV5-1
TGTGCCAGCAGCTTGGCACGACAGTCTGAAGCTTTCTTT	CASSLARQSEAFF	TRBJ1-1	-	-	TRBV5-4
TGTGCCAGCAGTACGGACAGGGGAGGTCACTCTGGCTACACCTTC	CASSTDRGGHSGYTF	TRBJ1-2	TRBD1	-	TRBV6-5
TGTGCCAGCAGAGAACTAGCGGGGAAGGGAGAGACCCAGTACTTC	CASRELAGKGETQYF	TRBJ2-5	TRBD2	-	TRBV2
TGTGCCAGCAGCTTATTCGGCCAGGGAGGCTTGAATCAGCCCCAGCATTTT	CASSLFGQGGLNQPQHF	TRBJ1-5	-	-	TRBV7-9
TGTGCCAGTAGTATTGACCAGGGGAATGAAAAACTGTTTTTT	CASSIDQGNEKLFF	TRBJ1-4	-	-	TRBV19
TGTGCCAGCAGCTCTGGGACAGGGACCTACGAGCAGTACTTC	CASSSGTGTYEQYF	TRBJ2-7	TRBD1	-	TRBV13
TGTGCCAGCAGCTTGGCGGGACTAGCGGAAGAGACCCAGTACTTC	CASSLAGLAEETQYF	TRBJ2-5	TRBD2	-	TRBV7-2
TGTGCCAGCAGTTCTTCAGGGGGCAGCTTCGGGGATGAGCAGCTCTTC	CASSSSGGSFGDEQLF	TRBJ2-1	TRBD1	-	TRBV6-5
TGTGCCACCAGCAGAGCCTCAGGGGGCATTCAGCCCCAGCATTTT	CATSRASGGIQPQHF	TRBJ1-5	TRBD1	-	TRBV15
TGTGCCAGCAGCTCCAGACTAGCGGGGGAAGTAGATACGCAGTATTTT	CASSSRLAGEVDTQYF	TRBJ2-3	TRBD2	-	TRBV5-6
TGTGCCAGCAGTCTCCAGGGGGCAGATACGCAGTATTTT	CASSLQGADTQYF	TRBJ2-3	TRBD1	-	TRBV7-2
TGTGCCAGCAGTGAAGGTGAGGGCGAGCAGTACTTC	CASSEGEGEQYF	TRBJ2-7	-	-	TRBV2
TGCAGCGTCCTGGCGACAGGTAAGAACACTGAAGCTTTCTTT	CSVLATGKNTEAFF	TRBJ1-1	-	-	TRBV29-1
TGTGCCAGCAGCTTGGTGGGACAGAGGCACGAGCAGTACTTC	CASSLVGQRHEQYF	TRBJ2-7	TRBD1	-	TRBV5-5
TGCGCCAGCAGTGACGCACCCCAGGATACGCAGTATTTT	CASSDAPQDTQYF	TRBJ2-3	-	once	TRBV10-1
TGTGCCAGCCGATTCCTGGGGGGAGACTACGAGCAGTACTTC	CASRFLGGDYEQYF	TRBJ2-7	-	once	TRBV2
TGTGCCAGCAGCCAGGCTCTAGCGGGGGGGTCCTACAATGAGCAGTTCTTC	CASSQALAGGSYNEQFF	TRBJ2-1	TRBD2	few	TRBV4-2
TGCGCCAGCAGCTTGCCCCCGCGGACTAGCGGGGGGAGCTCCTACAATGAGCAGTTCTTC	CASSLPPRTSGGSSYNEQFF	TRBJ2-1	TRBD2	-	TRBV5-1
TGTGCCAGCAGCGTAGATGAGCGCGAGCAGTACTTC	CASSVDEREQYF	TRBJ2-7	-	-	TRBV9
TGTGCCAGCAGTTACGGGGCGACAGGTTTCGAGCAGTACTTC	CASSYGATGFEQYF	TRBJ2-7	-	-	TRBV6-5
TGTGCCAGCACCTTTCCGGGGGGGCACACCGGGGAGCTGTTTTTT	CASTFPGGHTGELFF	TRBJ2-2	TRBD2	-	TRBV6-1
TGTGCCAGCAGCTCGTACGGACAGGGAGAAGATGGCTACACCTTC	CASSSYGQGEDGYTF	TRBJ1-2	TRBD1	-	TRBV5-6
TGTGCCTGGAGCTTCGGACAGGCTCAAGAGACCCAGTACTTC	CAWSFGQAQETQYF	TRBJ2-5	TRBD1	-	TRBV30
TGTGCCAGCAGCGCAAATCCTACAGGGTCTGGCTACACCTTC	CASSANPTGSGYTF	TRBJ1-2	-	few	TRBV9
TGTGCCTTCGGGACAGGGGGCGAAAAACTGTTTTTT	CAFGTGGEKLFF	TRBJ1-4	TRBD1	-	TRBV30
TGCGCCAGCAGCTTGGATTTGACAACAGACTATGGCTACACCTTC	CASSLDLTTDYGYTF	TRBJ1-2	-	-	TRBV5-1
TGTGCCTGGAGACTAGCGGGGGGGCGGGGTGAGCAGTTCTTC	CAWRLAGGRGEQFF	TRBJ2-1	TRBD2	-	TRBV30
TGTGCCAGCAGTTCCAGCAGGGGGGATGGCTACACCTTC	CASSSSRGDGYTF	TRBJ1-2	TRBD1	-	TRBV6-5
TGTGCCAGCAGCCAAGCGGGACAGAACACCGGGGAGCTGTTTTTT	CASSQAGQNTGELFF	TRBJ2-2	-	-	TRBV4-2